The rows below give T cell receptor beta chains drawn from one sample of a study of T cell responses to AZD1222 COVID-19 vaccine. The assay was immunoSEQ multiplex PCR, and TCRdb's table has in-frame clones only and misses some. The sample has around 97,000 clones, about 90% seen once. The source material was peripheral blood, sampled on day 0 of AZD1222 vaccination. The receptors were gathered from an adult in good health. Both conserved end residues are part of each CDR3. The order of the fields is clone size, J gene, V gene, D gene, CDR3 protein, CDR3 DNA. D genes are given only for firm matches. Clone size, where shown, is once, few, many, or a class for clones that have expanded.

>NA|TRBJ2-2|TRBV5-1|TRBD1
CASNTQGASGELFF
TGCGCCAGCAACACGCAGGGGGCATCGGGGGAGCTGTTTTTT
>NA|TRBJ1-4|TRBV6-1|NA
CASSDPGRPIEKLFF
TGTGCCAGCAGTGACCCCGGGAGACCAATTGAAAAACTGTTTTTT
>NA|TRBJ1-2|TRBV4-3|NA
CASSHSWGGGYTF
TGCGCCAGCAGCCACTCATGGGGAGGAGGCTACACCTTC
>NA|TRBJ1-2|TRBV30|NA
CAWSVKGTGLYGYTF
TGTGCCTGGAGTGTAAAGGGGACGGGTCTCTATGGCTACACCTTC
>few|TRBJ1-6|TRBV7-2|NA
CASSPHGPSNNSPLHF
TGTGCCAGCAGCCCCCATGGACCGTCGAATAATTCACCCCTCCACTTT
>NA|TRBJ1-2|TRBV7-2|NA
CASSSPPNYGYTF
TGTGCCAGCAGCTCTCCCCCAAACTATGGCTACACCTTC
>NA|TRBJ1-1|TRBV25-1|NA
CASSEPGSRDTEAFF
TGTGCCAGCAGTGAACCAGGGTCAAGGGACACTGAAGCTTTCTTT
>once|TRBJ2-7|TRBV5-1|TRBD1
CASSKWTGESEQYF
TGCGCCAGCAGCAAATGGACAGGCGAGTCCGAGCAGTACTTC
>NA|TRBJ1-3|TRBV19|TRBD1
CASSVDRGQSSGNTIYF
TGTGCCAGTAGTGTTGACAGGGGGCAGTCGTCTGGAAACACCATATATTTT
>NA|TRBJ1-1|TRBV28|NA
CASTMGGVGTEAFF
TGTGCCAGCACCATGGGAGGGGTTGGAACTGAAGCTTTCTTT
>NA|TRBJ2-3|TRBV6-5|TRBD2
CASSFELAGGTDTQYF
TGTGCCAGCAGTTTCGAACTAGCGGGGGGCACAGATACGCAGTATTTT
>NA|TRBJ1-5|TRBV6-5|NA
CASSYRAFGEQPQHF
TGTGCCAGCAGTTATAGAGCCTTTGGGGAGCAGCCCCAGCATTTT
>once|TRBJ1-4|TRBV2|TRBD1
CAGTGQGREKLFF
TGTGCCGGAACCGGACAGGGGAGGGAAAAACTGTTTTTT
>NA|TRBJ2-2|TRBV20-1|NA
CSASISGTGTTGELFF
TGCAGTGCTAGTATTAGCGGGACAGGGACTACCGGGGAGCTGTTTTTT
>NA|TRBJ2-5|TRBV11-2|TRBD1
CASSPRTGKETQYF
TGTGCCAGCAGCCCGCGGACAGGCAAAGAGACCCAGTACTTC
>few|TRBJ2-5|TRBV28|TRBD1
CASSLPDRVQETQYF
TGTGCCAGCAGTCTCCCGGACAGGGTCCAAGAGACCCAGTACTTC
>NA|TRBJ2-2|TRBV15|NA
CATSRDTLNTGELFF
TGTGCCACCAGCAGGGACACCTTGAACACCGGGGAGCTGTTTTTT
>few|TRBJ1-6|TRBV9|NA
CASSVEGKDNSPLHF
TGTGCCAGCAGCGTAGAAGGGAAAGATAATTCACCCCTCCACTTT
>NA|TRBJ2-1|TRBV5-5|NA
CASSFSDSAFYNEQFF
TGTGCCAGCAGCTTTAGCGACAGTGCGTTCTACAATGAGCAGTTCTTC
>NA|TRBJ1-6|TRBV4-2|NA
CASKLGVGDNSPLHF
TGTGCCAGCAAGCTGGGGGTTGGGGATAATTCACCCCTCCACTTT
>once|TRBJ2-7|TRBV7-9|NA
CASSLAASSYEQYF
TGTGCCAGCAGCTTAGCGGCCTCTTCCTACGAGCAGTACTTC
>NA|TRBJ1-5|TRBV6-2/TRBV6-3|NA
CASSYPRSRADNQPQHF
TGTGCCAGCAGTTACCCCCGTTCCCGGGCAGACAATCAGCCCCAGCATTTT
>NA|TRBJ2-1|TRBV9|NA
CASSTHSEQFF
TGTGCCAGCAGCACCCACAGCGAGCAGTTCTTC
>NA|TRBJ2-7|TRBV14|TRBD2
CASSQRAGGASSYEQYF
TGTGCCAGCAGCCAGCGAGCGGGAGGGGCTAGCTCCTACGAGCAGTACTTC
>few|TRBJ2-7|TRBV7-3|TRBD2
CASRLTPSGAPYEQYF
TGTGCCAGCAGGCTAACTCCTAGCGGGGCCCCCTACGAGCAGTACTTC
>NA|TRBJ2-1|TRBV19|TRBD2
CASRPKIAGGPNEQFF
TGTGCCAGTAGACCAAAAATTGCGGGGGGGCCAAATGAGCAGTTCTTC
>NA|TRBJ2-1|TRBV19|NA
CASSIRSYNEQFF
TGTGCCAGTAGTATACGATCCTACAATGAGCAGTTCTTC
>NA|TRBJ1-5|TRBV11-2|NA
CASSLVGEAQPQHF
TGTGCCAGCAGCTTAGTAGGGGAAGCTCAGCCCCAGCATTTT
>NA|TRBJ1-2|TRBV12-3/TRBV12-4|NA
CASTRGGYGYTF
TGTGCCAGCACCCGGGGCGGGTATGGCTACACCTTC
>NA|TRBJ2-3|TRBV29-1|NA
CSVLPGDTQYF
TGCAGCGTCCTTCCGGGAGATACGCAGTATTTT
>NA|TRBJ1-5|TRBV28|NA
CASSTVLSNQPQHF
TGTGCCAGCAGTACAGTTCTTAGCAATCAGCCCCAGCATTTT
>NA|TRBJ1-2|TRBV6-1|NA
CASSEVKGYTF
TGTGCCAGCAGTGAAGTCAAGGGCTACACCTTC
>NA|TRBJ1-5|TRBV12-5|NA
CASGLGGNYQPQHF
TGTGCTAGTGGTTTAGGAGGGAACTATCAGCCCCAGCATTTT
>NA|TRBJ2-7|TRBV5-1|NA
CASSEGYEQYF
TGCGCCAGCAGCGAAGGCTACGAGCAGTACTTC
>few|TRBJ2-1|TRBV3-1/TRBV3-2|TRBD2
CASSQGRGTYNEQFF
TGTGCCAGCAGCCAAGGGCGGGGGACCTACAATGAGCAGTTCTTC
>NA|TRBJ1-1|TRBV27|NA
CASSSREGTEAFF
TGTGCCAGCAGTTCCCGGGAGGGAACTGAAGCTTTCTTT
>NA|TRBJ1-4|TRBV7-9|NA
CASSLQGGGDEKLFF
TGTGCCAGCAGCCTACAGGGAGGGGGTGATGAAAAACTGTTTTTT
>NA|TRBJ1-2|TRBV7-9|NA
CASSLGSENGYTF
TGTGCCAGCAGCTTAGGTTCGGAAAATGGCTACACCTTC
>NA|TRBJ2-3|TRBV5-5|NA
CASSLAAASTDTQYF
TGTGCCAGCAGCTTGGCGGCAGCTAGCACAGATACGCAGTATTTT
>NA|TRBJ2-7|TRBV12-3/TRBV12-4|NA
CASSTGRTYEQYF
TGTGCCAGCAGTACCGGGAGAACCTACGAGCAGTACTTC
>NA|TRBJ1-5|TRBV19|NA
CASVANSNQPQHF
TGTGCCAGTGTGGCGAATAGCAATCAGCCCCAGCATTTT
>NA|TRBJ2-5|TRBV24-1|TRBD2
CATSDGGGVQETQYF
TGTGCCACCAGTGATGGCGGGGGGGTTCAAGAGACCCAGTACTTC
>NA|TRBJ2-7|TRBV27|NA
CASSLGTKANEQYF
TGTGCCAGCAGTTTAGGGACAAAGGCAAACGAGCAGTACTTC
>NA|TRBJ1-2|TRBV19|TRBD1
CASSRTGYEYTF
TGTGCCAGTAGCCGGACAGGGTACGAGTACACCTTC
>NA|TRBJ2-5|TRBV7-8|NA
CASNQGSQETQYF
TGTGCCAGCAACCAGGGATCCCAAGAGACCCAGTACTTC
>NA|TRBJ2-1|TRBV7-9|TRBD2
CATAGGGNEQFF
TGTGCCACCGCGGGCGGGGGAAATGAGCAGTTCTTC
>once|TRBJ2-2|TRBV12-3/TRBV12-4|NA
CASRLSGPGELFF
TGTGCCAGCAGGCTTAGCGGCCCCGGGGAGCTGTTTTTT
>few|TRBJ1-2|TRBV5-1|TRBD1
CANRGRRTGRVSNYGYTF
TGCGCCAACAGAGGTCGAAGGACAGGGAGAGTCTCTAACTATGGCTACACCTTC
>NA|TRBJ2-7|TRBV5-1|TRBD2
CASSPGTSGSLYEQYF
TGCGCCAGCAGCCCGGGGACTAGCGGGAGTTTATACGAGCAGTACTTC
>NA|TRBJ2-1|TRBV2|NA
CASSEQGIYNEQFF
TGTGCCAGCAGTGAGCAGGGAATCTACAATGAGCAGTTCTTC
>NA|TRBJ2-1|TRBV7-3|NA
CASSAGGAAGNEQFF
TGTGCCAGCAGCGCGGGCGGAGCTGCGGGGAATGAGCAGTTCTTC
>NA|TRBJ1-1|TRBV7-9|NA
CASSPVGGDTEAFF
TGTGCCAGCAGCCCCGTCGGTGGGGACACTGAAGCTTTCTTT
>NA|TRBJ1-1|TRBV20-1|NA
CSAPWTAEAFF
TGCAGTGCTCCTTGGACAGCTGAAGCTTTCTTT
>NA|TRBJ2-7|TRBV6-2/TRBV6-3|NA
CASSYSSPYEQYF
TGTGCCAGCAGTTACTCGTCGCCCTACGAGCAGTACTTC
>few|TRBJ1-6|TRBV9|NA
CASRGTLGNNSPLHF
TGTGCCAGCAGGGGGACATTGGGAAATAATTCACCCCTCCACTTT